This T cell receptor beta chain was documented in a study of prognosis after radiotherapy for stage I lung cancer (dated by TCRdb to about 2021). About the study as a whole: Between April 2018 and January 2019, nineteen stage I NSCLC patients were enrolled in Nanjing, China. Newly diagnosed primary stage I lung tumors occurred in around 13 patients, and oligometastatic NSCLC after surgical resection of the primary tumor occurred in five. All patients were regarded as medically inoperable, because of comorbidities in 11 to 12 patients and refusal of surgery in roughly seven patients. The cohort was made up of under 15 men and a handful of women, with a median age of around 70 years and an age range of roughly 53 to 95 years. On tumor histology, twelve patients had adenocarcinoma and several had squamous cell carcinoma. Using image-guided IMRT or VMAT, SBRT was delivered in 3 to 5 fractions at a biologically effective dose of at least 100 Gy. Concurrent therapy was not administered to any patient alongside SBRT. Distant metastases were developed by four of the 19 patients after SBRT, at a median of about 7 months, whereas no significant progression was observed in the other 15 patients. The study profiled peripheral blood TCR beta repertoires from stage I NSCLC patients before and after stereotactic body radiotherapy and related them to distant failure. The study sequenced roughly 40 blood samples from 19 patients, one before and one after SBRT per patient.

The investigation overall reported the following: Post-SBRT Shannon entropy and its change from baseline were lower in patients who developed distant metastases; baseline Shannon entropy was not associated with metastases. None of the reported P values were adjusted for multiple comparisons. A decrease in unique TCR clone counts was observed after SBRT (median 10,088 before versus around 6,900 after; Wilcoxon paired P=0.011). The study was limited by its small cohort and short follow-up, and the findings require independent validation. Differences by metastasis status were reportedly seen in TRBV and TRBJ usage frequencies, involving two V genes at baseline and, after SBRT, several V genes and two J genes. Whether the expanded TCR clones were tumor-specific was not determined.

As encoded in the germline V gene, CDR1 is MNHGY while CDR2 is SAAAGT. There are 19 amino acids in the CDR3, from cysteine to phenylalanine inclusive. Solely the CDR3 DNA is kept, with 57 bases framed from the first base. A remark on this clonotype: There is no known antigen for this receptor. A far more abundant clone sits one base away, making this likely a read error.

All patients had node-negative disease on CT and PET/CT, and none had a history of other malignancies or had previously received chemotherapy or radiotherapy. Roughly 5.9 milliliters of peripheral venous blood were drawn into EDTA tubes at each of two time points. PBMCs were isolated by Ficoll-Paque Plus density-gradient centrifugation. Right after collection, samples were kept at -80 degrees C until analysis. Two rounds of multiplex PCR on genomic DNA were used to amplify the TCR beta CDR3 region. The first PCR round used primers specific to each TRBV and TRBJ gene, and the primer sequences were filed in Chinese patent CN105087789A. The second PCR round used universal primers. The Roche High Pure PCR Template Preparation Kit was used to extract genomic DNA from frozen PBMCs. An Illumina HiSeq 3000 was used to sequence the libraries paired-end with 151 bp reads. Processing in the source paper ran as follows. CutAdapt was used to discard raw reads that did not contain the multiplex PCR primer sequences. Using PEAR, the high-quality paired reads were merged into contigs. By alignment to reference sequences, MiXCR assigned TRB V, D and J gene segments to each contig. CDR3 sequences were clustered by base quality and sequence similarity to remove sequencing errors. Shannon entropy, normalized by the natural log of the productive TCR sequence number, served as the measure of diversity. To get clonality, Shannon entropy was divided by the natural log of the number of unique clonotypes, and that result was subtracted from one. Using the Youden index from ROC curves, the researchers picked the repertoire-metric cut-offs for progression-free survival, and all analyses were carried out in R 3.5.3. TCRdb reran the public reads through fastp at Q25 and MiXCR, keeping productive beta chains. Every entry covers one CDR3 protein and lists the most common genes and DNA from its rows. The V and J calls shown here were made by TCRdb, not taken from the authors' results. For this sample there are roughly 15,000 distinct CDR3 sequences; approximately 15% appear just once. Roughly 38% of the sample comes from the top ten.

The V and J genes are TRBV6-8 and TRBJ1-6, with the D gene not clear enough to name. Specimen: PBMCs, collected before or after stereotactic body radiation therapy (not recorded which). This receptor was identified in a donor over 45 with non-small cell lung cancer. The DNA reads TGTGCCAGCAGTTACGTTCCATCGACTTTTAGCTCCTATAATCCACCCCTCCACTTT. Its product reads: CASSYVPSTFSSYNPPLHF.